One TCR beta chain is described in this entry. This specimen belongs to a study of blood T cell dynamics during melanoma immunotherapy. The time point is: week 3, after first cycle of checkpoint inhibitor. Apart from two fast progressors, RECIST 1.1 response was judged 12 weeks post-infusion. The CDR3 is made up of 15 amino acids. The V segment lost 0 bases and the J segment 5 bases; nucleotides outside the gene matches: 6. The germline CDR1 and CDR2 sequences are LNHNV and YYDKDF (reference sequence). DNA loading was fixed at approximately 350 ng for all bulk PBMC samples. Only in-frame clones appear in the TCRdb table, and some are missing; sequencing was by immunoSEQ multiplex PCR. The sample records 9,000 to 13,000 clones, 75% to 85% being singletons.

The TCR comes from a human donor with melanoma. The gene calls are TRBV15 and TRBJ2-7; 8 bases map to TRBD2. The source material was blood, sampled from a patient treated with checkpoint blockade. The CDR3 protein is CATSRDRAGGNEQYF. The CDR3, as DNA: TGTGCCACCAGCAGAGATCGGGCGGGAGGTAACGAGCAGTACTTC.